This passage covers 7 T cell receptor beta chains from one sample sequenced in a study of blood T cell repertoires in COVID-19 (dated by TCRdb to 2019 to 2021). Library preparation employed the immunoSEQ multiplex PCR assay. The table was pulled from immuneACCESS by TCRdb, which kept in-frame rearrangements only. Such tables lose some clones; where checked, under half of the loss comes from unresolved V genes, and the rest has no known cause. Across this sample there are 100,000 to 150,000 clones, with about 81% seen only once. The ten largest clones add up to roughly 17% of the sample. The specimen was peripheral blood. Source of these receptors: a young man with COVID-19, enrolled during active disease.

V usage is TRBV5-6 and J usage is TRBJ2-7, with TRBD2 matching over 11 bases. Germline V lookup: CDR1 SGHDT, CDR2 YYEEEE. CDR3 length: 15 residues. Trimming removed 2 bases from V and 2 bases from J; junction bases left unmatched: 3. CDR3 DNA: TGTGCCAGCAGCTTACTAGCGGGGGAAACCTACGAGCAGTACTTC. The encoded protein is CASSLLAGETYEQYF. Combining the CDR3 with reference TRBV5-6 and TRBJ2-7 gives the whole variable domain DAGVTQSPTHLIKTRGQQVTLRCSPKSGHDTVSWYQQALGQGPQFIFQYYEEEERQRGNFPDRFSGHQFPNYSSELNVNALLLGDSALYLCASSLLAGETYEQYFGPGTRLTVT.

This sequence joins TRBV19 and TRBJ2-1; TRBD2 matches at 8 bases. The CDR3 has 15 amino acids. CDR1 and CDR2 from the germline V gene are LNHDA and SQIVND (reference sequence). The trim removed 3 bases at V and 3 bases at J, leaving 4 bases unmatched. The CDR3 nucleotides read TGTGCCAGTAGTATTAGCGGGACCTACTACAATGAGCAGTTCTTC. Its translation: CASSISGTYYNEQFF.

CDR3 bases: TGTGCCAGCAGTACGGCGAGGCAGATTGCCCCGCCCCAGCATTTT. Residues: CASSTARQIAPPQHF. V gene TRBV28 combines with J gene TRBJ1-5; D is unclear. Germline CDR1 is MDHEN and CDR2 is SYDVKM. This CDR3 has 15 residues. The ends were cut back, 5 bases at V and 9 bases at J, with 20 bases in the middle. The full variable domain, its missing parts supplied by reference TRBV28 and TRBJ1-5, is DVKVTQSSRYLVKRTGEKVFLECVQDMDHENMFWYRQDPGLGLRLIYFSYDVKMKEKGDIPEGYSVSREKKERFSLILESASTNQTSMYLCASSTARQIAPPQHFGDGTRLSIL.

V usage is TRBV6-2 or TRBV6-3 and J usage is TRBJ2-1, with 16 bases aligning to TRBD2. The germline gives CDR1 MNHEY, CDR2 SVGEGT. V shed 5 bases, J shed 4 bases, and the junction held 17 bases outside the gene matches. The CDR3 covers 21 residues. The CDR3 DNA reads as TGTGCCAGCAGTACCCGAACCGGGACTAGCGGGGGGGCCGCGGGATACAATGAGCAGTTCTTC. This translates into CASSTRTGTSGGAAGYNEQFF.

This chain's CDR3 is CASCGGGLTDTQYF. CDR3 sequence (DNA): TGTGCCAGCTGTGGAGGAGGGCTGACAGATACGCAGTATTTT. The chain joins TRBV2 to TRBJ2-3; D perhaps matches TRBD2 (6 bases). V lost 8 bases and J lost 3, with 15 bases in between. The CDR3 spans 14 residues. CDR1 SNHLY and CDR2 FYNNEI come from the germline V gene. Together with reference TRBV2 and TRBJ2-3, the CDR3 gives the full variable domain: EPEVTQTPSHQVTQMGQEVILRCVPISNHLYFYWYRQILGQKVEFLVSFYNNEISEKSEIFDDQFSVERPDGSNFTLKIRSTKLEDSAMYFCASCGGGLTDTQYFGPGTRLTVL.

This clone was counted a single time. V gene TRBV29-1 combines with J gene TRBJ1-2; 7 bases fit TRBD1. CDR3 length: 14 amino acids. The germline V gene has CDR1 SQVTM and CDR2 ANQGSEA. Trimming removed 4 bases from V and 4 bases from J; junction bases left unmatched: 9. The CDR3 coding sequence is TGCAGCGTTGGTGGGACAGAGTACCCCTATGGCTACACCTTC. Its protein is CSVGGTEYPYGYTF.

The rearrangement joins TRBV4-2 to TRBJ1-2, with TRBD1 as a possible D gene (5 bases). In germline, CDR1 is LGHNA, CDR2 YNFKEQ. With 1 base removed from V and 7 bases from J, the gap between germline ends came to 10 bases. This CDR3 is 13 amino acids long. This CDR3 reads CASSQAGIGGYTF. CDR3 DNA: TGTGCCAGCAGCCAAGCAGGGATAGGTGGCTACACCTTC.